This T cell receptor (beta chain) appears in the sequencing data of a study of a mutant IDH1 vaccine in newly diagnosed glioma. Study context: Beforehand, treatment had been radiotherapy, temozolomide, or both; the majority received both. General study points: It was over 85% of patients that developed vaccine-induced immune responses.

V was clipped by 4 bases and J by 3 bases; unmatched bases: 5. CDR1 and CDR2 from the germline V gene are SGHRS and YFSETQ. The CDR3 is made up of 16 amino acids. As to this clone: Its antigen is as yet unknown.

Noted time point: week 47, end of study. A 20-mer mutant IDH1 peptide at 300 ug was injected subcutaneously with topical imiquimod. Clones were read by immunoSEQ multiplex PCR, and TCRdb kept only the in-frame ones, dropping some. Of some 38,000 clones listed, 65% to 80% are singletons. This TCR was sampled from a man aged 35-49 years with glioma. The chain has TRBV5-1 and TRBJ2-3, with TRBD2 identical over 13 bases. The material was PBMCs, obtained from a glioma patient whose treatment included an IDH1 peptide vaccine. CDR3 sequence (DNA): TGCGCCAGCAGCCCTGGGACTAGCGGGACAACAGATACGCAGTATTTT. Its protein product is CASSPGTSGTTDTQYF. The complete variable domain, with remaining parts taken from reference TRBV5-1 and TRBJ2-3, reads KAGVTQTPRYLIKTRGQQVTLSCSPISGHRSVSWYQQTPGQGLQFLFEYFSETQRNKGNFPGRFSGRQFSNSRSEMNVSTLELGDSALYLCASSPGTSGTTDTQYFGPGTRLTVL.